The rows below give T cell receptor beta chains drawn from one sample of a study of cytomegalovirus exposure and HLA in healthy donors. Here immunoSEQ multiplex PCR was the method, and the copy in TCRdb shows in-frame clones only, minus some. There are some 120,000 clones in the sample; over 60% occur only once, and approximately 3.6% lies in the top ten. Sequencing was performed on PBMCs. These receptors all come from a man aged 25-40 years in good health and CMV-seronegative. CDR3s include the opening cysteine and the closing phenylalanine or tryptophan. The D gene is left open where the match is weak. Expanded clones are given a class, and other clones once, few, many or no size at all.

TRBV9	TRBJ1-3	NA	NA	TGTGCCAGCAGCTCCACTATCTGGGTCGGAAACACCATATATTTT	CASSSTIWVGNTIYF
TRBV27	TRBJ2-7	NA	TRBD2	TGTGCCAGCAGTGACCGGACTAGCGGTGTCTACGAGCAGTACTTC	CASSDRTSGVYEQYF
TRBV18	TRBJ1-1	NA	TRBD1	TGTGCCAGCTCGCAAATACCGACAGGGGGCAATGAGAACACTGAAGCTTTCTTT	CASSQIPTGGNENTEAFF
TRBV7-3	TRBJ2-3	once	NA	TGTGCCAGCAGCTTATCAGGGCGCACAGATACGCAGTATTTT	CASSLSGRTDTQYF
TRBV18	TRBJ2-3	NA	TRBD2	TGTGCCAGCTCACCATTGATAGCGGGAATTAGCACAGATACGCAGTATTTT	CASSPLIAGISTDTQYF
TRBV9	TRBJ1-4	NA	NA	TGTGCCAGCAGCGCGACAGGATCTAATGAAAAACTGTTTTTT	CASSATGSNEKLFF
TRBV7-9	TRBJ2-3	NA	NA	TGTGCCAGCAGCTTAGGAGGCCTAAGAGAAGATACGCAGTATTTT	CASSLGGLREDTQYF
TRBV7-9	TRBJ2-7	NA	TRBD1	TGTGCCAGCAGTTCAGCGGACAGGTCATACGAGCAGTACTTC	CASSSADRSYEQYF
TRBV19	TRBJ2-3	once	NA	TGTGCCAGTAGGACCGGGACTAGCACAGATACGCAGTATTTT	CASRTGTSTDTQYF
TRBV28	TRBJ1-2	NA	NA	TGTGCCAGCAGTACCCAGGGGCACTATGGCTACACCTTC	CASSTQGHYGYTF
TRBV18	TRBJ1-1	few	NA	TGTGCCAGCTCGGGCAGGTGGGACACTGAAGCTTTCTTT	CASSGRWDTEAFF
TRBV28	TRBJ1-5	few	TRBD1	TGTGCCAGCAGTACCCTCCAGGGGGCAAGCAATCAGCCCCAGCATTTT	CASSTLQGASNQPQHF